Detailed here is one T cell receptor (beta chain). Assay used: immunoSEQ multiplex PCR; TCRdb lists only in-frame clones, some missing. The table has 100,000 or so clones, more than 70% seen once. This sample was included in a study of T cell responses to AZD1222 COVID-19 vaccine. Trimming shortened V by 11 bases and J by 0 bases, and 16 bases separated the two germline ends. Germline V gene lookup returns CDR1 LGHDT and CDR2 YNNKEL (reference sequence). The length of the CDR3 is 14 residues. Sequenced material: peripheral blood, taken on day 0 of AZD1222 vaccination. This rearrangement joins TRBV3-1 (or the pseudogene TRBV3-2) to TRBJ1-1; D perhaps matches TRBD1 (5 bases). This TCR derives from an adult in good health. As DNA, the CDR3 is TGTGCCTCCCGCTGGGGCAGTCTGAACACTGAAGCTTTCTTT. Its translation: CASRWGSLNTEAFF.